This TCR beta chain was captured in a study of T cell repertoires in cytomegalovirus infection. This CDR3 is 13 amino acids long. The germline V gene encodes CDR1 SNHLY and CDR2 FYNNEI. Trimming took off 1 base at V and 7 bases at J, with 10 bases between the two ends. Each CDR3 protein gets one entry after TCRdb re-called the reads with MiXCR. The top ten clones hold around 10% of a sample with some 350,000 distinct CDR3 sequences, less than 20% of them seen once. This clonotype has only a few counts. The sample taken for sequencing was PBMCs. The chain links TRBV2 to TRBJ2-5, with D unclear. This TCR came from a human donor in good health (CMV status not recorded). Some clones in this sample may be carry-over from other donors' samples. CDR3 amino acids: CASSEERGRTQYF. CDR3 DNA: TGTGCCAGCAGTGAAGAACGAGGACGGACCCAGTACTTC.